These 18 T cell receptor beta chains came from one sample sequenced in a study of spatial heterogeneity in lung cancer (dated 2019 in TCRdb). Overall study outcomes, separate from this receptor: The tumor nonsynonymous mutation count correlated with the number of expanded alpha and beta TCRs within the tumor.

Libraries were made using 5' RACE. TCRdb records NextSeq 500 as the sequencer. TCRdb reanalyzed the raw reads on its own, using fastp at Q25 for trimming and MiXCR for clone calling, and kept in-frame beta chains. Rows with one shared CDR3 protein collapse into an entry with the most common genes and DNA. This sample gives around 9,300 distinct CDR3 sequences in total; about 54% of them show up just once. The top ten hold 28% of the sample. The time point tag for this specimen amounts to: sample taken at primary tumor resection. Which antigens these TCRs recognize remains unknown. The sequenced sample was lung tumor tissue, obtained at surgery. The receptors here all came from a female donor with early-stage non-small cell lung cancer.

The rearrangement links TRBV3-2 to TRBJ1-3; the D call in the table, TRBD1, was not verified against the DNA. TRBV3-2 constitutes a pseudogene. The CDR3 extends over 16 amino acids. The chain's CDR3 is CASSQGRPFSGNTIYF. CDR3 nucleotides: TGTGCCAGCAGCCAAGGGCGCCCTTTCTCTGGAAACACCATATATTTT.

This clonotype was observed a few times. This sequence joins TRBV12-3 or TRBV12-4 and TRBJ1-6, with D uncertain. CDR3 length equals 15 residues. The V end was cut by 2 bases, the J end by 3 bases, with 8 bases between. This CDR3 is CASSLLANYNSPLHF. The DNA of the CDR3 is TGTGCCAGCAGTTTATTAGCCAACTATAATTCACCCCTCCACTTT.

In nucleotides, the CDR3 is TGTGCCAGCAGCTTAGAGGGGAACACTGAAGCTTTCTTT. It yields the protein CASSLEGNTEAFF. The gene calls are TRBV7-9 and TRBJ1-1; D is uncertain. Germline V gene lookup returns CDR1 SEHNR and CDR2 FQNEAQ (reference sequence). CDR3 length: 13 amino acids. V was pared by 1 base and J by 1 base, with 4 bases between.

The V gene is TRBV6-2 or TRBV6-3, the J gene TRBJ2-1; D is unresolved. Germline V lookup: CDR1 MNHEY, CDR2 SVGEGT. V lost 8 bases, J lost 4 bases, and 18 bases lay in between. The CDR3 runs to 15 residues. The CDR3 DNA is TGTGCCAGCCGTAACACTGGCCCCGGGTACAATGAGCAGTTCTTC. It yields the protein CASRNTGPGYNEQFF.

The sample holds one count of this clonotype. This rearrangement joins TRBV18 to TRBJ1-1; 8 bases match TRBD1. The germline gives CDR1 KGHSH, CDR2 LQKENI. The CDR3 length is 14 residues. V trimming: 6 bases; J trimming: 7 bases; junction bases outside the gene matches: 10. Written as DNA, the CDR3 is TGTGCCAGCTCTCTTGGACAGGGTAGTTTTGAAGCTTTCTTT. Translation gives CASSLGQGSFEAFF.

The chain is built from TRBV27 and TRBJ2-1; a weak D match, TRBD1 (6 bases). V was trimmed by 0 bases and J by 8 bases, leaving 17 bases between them. Germline lookup yields CDR1 MNHEY and CDR2 SMNVEV (reference sequence). The CDR3 extends over 16 amino acids. In DNA form, the CDR3 reads TGTGCCAGCAGTTTATCTAGCAGGGGAAAGCTTGATGAGCAGTTCTTC. Translated, it gives CASSLSSRGKLDEQFF.

This clonotype was counted between two and nine times. The rearrangement links TRBV4-3 to TRBJ2-1, with TRBD2 matching 11 bases. V lost 0 bases and J lost 9; bases outside the gene matches: 7. The germline V gene has CDR1 LGHNA and CDR2 YSLEER. This CDR3 is built from 16 residues. The CDR3 DNA reads TGCGCCAGCAGCCAAGAGGCTAGCGGGGGGTGGGGTGAGCAGTTCTTC. Translating it yields CASSQEASGGWGEQFF.

This clonotype showed up just a few times. The genes are TRBV28 and TRBJ1-3, with D perhaps TRBD1 (6 bases). CDR1 and CDR2 (germline): MDHEN, SYDVKM. Between the trimmed V and J ends, which lost 2 bases and 2 bases, there was a span of 7 bases. The CDR3 covers 14 residues. DNA of the CDR3: TGTGCCAGCAGTTTACAGGGGACTGGAAACACCATATATTTT. Amino acids: CASSLQGTGNTIYF.

This chain connects TRBV29-1 to TRBJ2-5, with D possibly being TRBD1 or TRBD2 (5 bases each). CDR1 is SQVTM and CDR2 is ANQGSEA in the germline V gene. This CDR3 region has 14 residues. Trimming removed 5 bases from V and 1 base from J, with 14 bases in between. CDR3 DNA sequence: TGCAGCGTTAGTCCGGGACCCACCCAAGAGACCCAGTACTTC. Translation: CSVSPGPTQETQYF.

This chain links TRBV3-1 with TRBJ2-1, with D possibly being TRBD2 (6 bases). The CDR3 contains 13 residues. From germline, CDR1 is LGHDT and CDR2 YNNKEL (reference sequence). Trimming took 2 bases from V and 9 from J, leaving 11 bases between them. CDR3 residues: CASSQLLGGEQFF. CDR3 nucleotide sequence: TGTGCCAGCAGCCAACTCTTGGGGGGTGAGCAGTTCTTC.

The chain combines TRBV12-3 or TRBV12-4 with TRBJ1-1; maybe TRBD1 (5 bases). The CDR3 length is 13 residues. Trimming pared 3 bases from V and 10 bases from J, leaving 15 bases between. CDR3 DNA sequence: TGTGCCAGCAGTTTGAATACCTGGGACCGAGCTTTCTTT. The encoded protein is CASSLNTWDRAFF.

This clonotype showed up just a few times. This chain uses TRBV14 with TRBJ2-6; D not resolved. Per the germline V gene, CDR1 is SGHDN and CDR2 is FVKESK. Trimming pared 1 base from V and 2 bases from J, leaving 9 bases between. The CDR3 is made up of 16 amino acids. The CDR3: CASSQGWGPGANVLTF. As DNA, the CDR3 is TGTGCCAGCAGCCAAGGCTGGGGTCCTGGGGCCAACGTCCTGACTTTC.

This clonotype was observed a handful of times. V is TRBV12-3 or TRBV12-4 and J is TRBJ2-7; D may be TRBD1 (6 bases). Trimming removed 3 bases at V and 5 bases at J, with 11 bases between. This CDR3 is 13 amino acids long. The CDR3 region is CASSFLQGDEQYF. The CDR3 coding sequence is TGTGCCAGCAGTTTCCTACAGGGAGACGAGCAGTACTTC.

This clonotype appeared a few times. The chain recombines TRBV15 with TRBJ2-1, with D possibly TRBD2 on 7 matching bases. Germline loops: CDR1 LNHNV, CDR2 YYDKDF (reference sequence). V was cut by 5 bases and J by 7 bases, with 12 bases left in between. The CDR3 length is 13 residues. The CDR3 is CATSSGGWNEQFF. CDR3 sequence (DNA): TGTGCCACCAGCTCGGGGGGCTGGAATGAGCAGTTCTTC.

This clonotype was observed a single time. The CDR3 region has the DNA TGTGCCAGCAGTTTAGGCAGGCTCACAGATACGCAGTATTTT. It yields the protein CASSLGRLTDTQYF. The V gene is TRBV6-5, the J gene TRBJ2-3; no firm D call. Per the germline V gene, CDR1 is MNHEY and CDR2 is SVGAGI. With 4 bases removed from V and 2 bases from J, the gap between germline ends came to 10 bases. The CDR3 contains 14 residues.

V usage is TRBV6-1 and J usage is TRBJ2-1, with 8 bases that match TRBD1. This CDR3 spans 15 amino acids. CDR1 MNHNS and CDR2 SASEGT come from the germline V gene. Unmatched junction bases numbered 15, after V lost 8 bases and J lost 9 bases. The CDR3 DNA reads as TGTGCCAGCCTAAGACGGACAGGGTCGATGGGTGAGCAGTTCTTC. Translation: CASLRRTGSMGEQFF.

The chain is built from TRBV12-3 or TRBV12-4 and TRBJ1-5, with D maybe TRBD1 (6 bases). With 6 bases removed from V and 9 bases from J, the gap between germline ends came to 18 bases. This CDR3 region has 14 residues. The CDR3 loop is CASSFVGGGRPQHF. The CDR3 DNA follows: TGTGCCAGCAGCTTCGTAGGAGGGGGTCGGCCCCAGCATTTT.

The rearrangement uses TRBV7-3 and TRBJ1-6; D possibly corresponds to TRBD1 (5 bases). The V end lost 5 bases, the J end lost 7 bases, and 12 bases lay between the germline ends. The CDR3 is 14 amino acids. CDR1 is SGHTA, CDR2 FQGTGA, per germline. CDR3 sequence reads: CASSAGTANSPLHF. Here the CDR3 DNA reads TGTGCCAGCAGCGCCGGGACCGCGAATTCACCCCTCCACTTT.